A selection of T cell receptor beta chains follows, all from one sample in a study of Graves' ophthalmopathy and Graves' hyperthyroidism. TCRdb used MiXCR to reprocess the multiplex PCR reads, holding one entry per CDR3 protein. The sample records over 500,000 distinct CDR3 sequences, about a fifth being singletons. Sequencing was carried out using peripheral blood. The receptors originated from a young woman with stable Graves' hyperthyroidism. Some clones in this sample may be carry-over from other donors' samples. Each CDR3 is given with its conserved first and last residue. A D gene is named only where the DNA matches it firmly. Rows may omit the clone size; those that give it use once, few, many or a size class.

size,D,V,J,DNA,CDR3
many,TRBD1,TRBV19,TRBJ1-3,TGTGCCAGTAGTTCGGCGCGAACAGGGGAGAGAACTGGAAACACCATATATTTT,CASSSARTGERTGNTIYF
few,TRBD1,TRBV19,TRBJ1-2,TGTGCCAGTAGCTTCACTAGAACCGGGACAGGCTATGGCTACACCTTC,CASSFTRTGTGYGYTF
few,NA,TRBV5-1,TRBJ2-2,TGCGCCAGCAGCTTGGGAGGAGGGCTCGACACCGGGGAGCTGTTTTTT,CASSLGGGLDTGELFF
many,NA,TRBV12-3/TRBV12-4,TRBJ1-2,TGTGCCAGCAGGGGACTGGTTGGCTACACCTTC,CASRGLVGYTF
many,NA,TRBV28,TRBJ1-1,TGTGCCAGCAGTTCCGGGGAGACTGAAGCTTTCTTT,CASSSGETEAFF
NA,NA,TRBV6-1,TRBJ1-2,TGTGCCAGCATCAAGTTGCGGCGGTCCTATGGCTACACCTTC,CASIKLRRSYGYTF
many,NA,TRBV28,TRBJ2-7,TGTGCCAGCAGTTTCGTCTCATCCTACGAGCAGTACTTC,CASSFVSSYEQYF
many,NA,TRBV20-1,TRBJ1-1,TGCAGTGCAAACAGGGTGGACACTGAAGCTTTCTTT,CSANRVDTEAFF
many,NA,TRBV7-3,TRBJ1-1,TGTGCCAGCAGCCCTAGCGGGGGGAACACTGAAGCTTTCTTT,CASSPSGGNTEAFF
many,NA,TRBV19,TRBJ1-2,TGTGCCAGTAGTATTCGGACCTCCTATGGCTACACCTTC,CASSIRTSYGYTF
NA,NA,TRBV10-3,TRBJ2-7,TGTGCCATCAGCGCTGGGGCACCGCACGAGCAGTACTTC,CAISAGAPHEQYF